This T cell receptor beta chain was captured in a study of cytomegalovirus exposure and HLA in healthy donors. On this clone: Its antigen is unknown.

Points from the study as a whole: In an earlier analysis, most TCR beta V segments were productive about 87% or about 30% of the time. TCR sequences were mostly rare, though some public TCRs occurred in many donors. Sequencing likely produced, as an artifact, a cluster of highly shared sequence variants. According to the study, around 160 TCR beta chains were cytomegalovirus-associated.

60 Vbeta and 13 Jbeta primers were used in PCR. TCRdb's copy holds only in-frame clones and misses some; the assay was immunoSEQ multiplex PCR. The sample shows about 140,000 clones, over 75% of them seen only once. The J segment lost 2 bases and the V segment lost 4 bases, leaving 6 bases of the junction unmatched. The germline gives CDR1 PRHDT, CDR2 FYEKMQ (reference sequence). This CDR3 has 16 amino acids. Sample: PBMCs. The genes are TRBV13 and TRBJ2-2; 8 bases match TRBD2. The sequence was obtained from a female donor in good health and CMV-seronegative. The CDR3 protein is CASSYPSGSNTGELFF. The DNA of the CDR3 is TGTGCCAGCAGCTACCCAAGCGGGAGCAACACCGGGGAGCTGTTTTTT.